The 5 T cell receptor beta chains below come from one sample, sequenced in a study of technical replicates of blood from a few donors. Only in-frame clones appear in the TCRdb table, and some are missing; sequencing was by immunoSEQ multiplex PCR. Here the sample spans roughly 87,000 clones, around nine tenths being singletons. Sequencing was done on a sample of T cells isolated from PBMCs. The receptors come from a human donor in good health.

V usage is TRBV10-3 and J usage is TRBJ2-2, with 8 positions matching TRBD2. This CDR3 spans 16 amino acids. The V gene end was trimmed by 11 bases and the J gene end by 2 bases; junction bases not matched to a gene: 13. Germline loops: CDR1 ENHRY, CDR2 SYGVKD. CDR3 sequence (DNA): TGTGCCTCCCACCGGGGGCTAGCGGGCAACACCGGGGAGCTGTTTTTT. Translation gives CASHRGLAGNTGELFF.

This chain uses TRBV2 with TRBJ1-1; D not resolved. The CDR3 is made up of 15 amino acids. Trimming took off 5 bases at V and 1 base at J, with 14 bases between the two ends. In germline, CDR1 is SNHLY, CDR2 FYNNEI. The CDR3, as DNA: TGTGCCAGCAGTACCTACTATGGCGAGAACACTGAAGCTTTCTTT. It translates to CASSTYYGENTEAFF. The whole variable domain, remainder taken from reference TRBV2 and TRBJ1-1, is EPEVTQTPSHQVTQMGQEVILRCVPISNHLYFYWYRQILGQKVEFLVSFYNNEISEKSEIFDDQFSVERPDGSNFTLKIRSTKLEDSAMYFCASSTYYGENTEAFFGQGTRLTVV.

The chain recombines TRBV6-6 with TRBJ1-1; 8 bases are shared with TRBD1. The J segment lost 4 bases and the V segment lost 6 bases, leaving 4 bases of the junction unmatched. The germline V gene has CDR1 MNHNY and CDR2 SVGAGI (reference sequence). The CDR3 is 13 amino acids. The CDR3 DNA follows: TGTGCCAGCAGCCCTACAGGGGGCACTGAAGCTTTCTTT. It yields the protein CASSPTGGTEAFF.

The CDR3, as DNA: TGTGCCAGCAGTGAGCCGTATCGGGGCTACACCTTC. Amino acid sequence: CASSEPYRGYTF. This chain uses TRBV6-1 with TRBJ1-2; the D is unclear. Germline CDR1 MNHNS, CDR2 SASEGT. The CDR3 contains 12 residues. The V end was cut by 3 bases, the J end by 8 bases, with 10 bases between.

The chain combines TRBV27 with TRBJ1-2; a weak D match, TRBD1 (6 bases). Per the germline V gene, CDR1 is MNHEY and CDR2 is SMNVEV (reference sequence). V was shortened by 0 bases and J by 2 bases, with 10 bases between the two germline ends. The CDR3 sequence is 15 residues long. The CDR3 DNA reads as TGTGCCAGCAGTTTATCTGATGGACAGAACTATGGCTACACCTTC. This codes for CASSLSDGQNYGYTF.